This T cell receptor beta chain appears in the sequencing data of a study of control samples from healthy donors and cancer patients. Method: immunoSEQ multiplex PCR; TCRdb's copy keeps in-frame clones and lacks some. Among around 200,000 clones listed, around 92% were seen once. This sequence was found in a woman in her 30s in good health. The sample comprised blood.

DNA for the CDR3: TGTGCCAGCAGTTTATCGCCAGGGTCCACTGAAGCTTTCTTT. It translates to CASSLSPGSTEAFF. The rearrangement uses TRBV27 and TRBJ1-1, with a possible D match to TRBD1 (5 bases). V was trimmed by 0 bases and J by 4 bases, leaving 9 bases between them. Germline values: CDR1 MNHEY, CDR2 SMNVEV (reference sequence). This CDR3 comprises 14 residues.